This T cell receptor beta chain was documented in a study of chemoradiotherapy in HPV16-positive cancers. Study background: A couple of HPV16-positive patients' cells yielded candidate HPV-specific clones and common motifs.

Only in-frame clones appear in the TCRdb table, and some are missing; sequencing was by immunoSEQ multiplex PCR. The sample lists 30,000 to 40,000 clones; around 77% were seen once. Study-wide findings and caveats: HPV-specific T cells were functionally defined from only a couple of HPV16-positive patients.

V gave up 4 bases and J gave up 2 bases, with 16 bases separating them. The CDR3 is 16 residues long. Per germline, CDR1 LNHDA and CDR2 SQIVND (reference sequence). Comments on this clone: The antigen is not known.

The clonotype was recovered from a human donor with HPV-associated anogenital cancer. The sequencing here drew on blood, taken from a patient who underwent chemoradiotherapy. V and J are TRBV19 and TRBJ2-3, with D tentatively TRBD2 (6 bases). The CDR3 sequence is CASSNGGEWPTDTQYF. For the CDR3, the DNA is TGTGCCAGTAGTAACGGAGGGGAGTGGCCCACAGATACGCAGTATTTT. Full variable domain (remainder filled in from reference TRBV19 and TRBJ2-3): DGGITQSPKYLFRKEGQNVTLSCEQNLNHDAMYWYRQDPGQGLRLIYYSQIVNDFQKGDIAEGYSVSREKKESFPLTVTSAQKNPTAFYLCASSNGGEWPTDTQYFGPGTRLTVL.